The 8 T cell receptor beta chains listed next were all sequenced from one sample in a study of OX40 agonist ivuxolimab in advanced cancers. Produced via immunoSEQ multiplex PCR; TCRdb's table is partial and in-frame only. The top ten hold about 2.3% of the sample, which has roughly 66,000 clones, roughly 80% seen once. The sequencing here drew on CD4+ or CD8+ T cells sorted from blood, taken in a trial of the OX40 agonist ivuxolimab. The source is an adult with an advanced solid tumor such as melanoma, head and neck, liver or kidney cancer.

The CDR3 is CASSPLTGGFGETQYF. Written as DNA, the CDR3 is TGTGCCAGCAGCCCATTGACAGGGGGATTCGGGGAGACCCAGTACTTC. The rearrangement joins TRBV11-2 to TRBJ2-5; 9 positions agree with TRBD1. Per germline, CDR1 SGHAT and CDR2 FQNNGV. Trimming at V came to 5 bases and at J to 5 bases, leaving 12 bases not matched to a gene. The CDR3 is 16 residues long.

The V call is TRBV4-1, the J call TRBJ1-1, with 7 bases fitting TRBD1. The junction had 2 bases not matched to a gene; V was cut back by 0 bases and J by 1 base. Germline CDR1 MGHRA, CDR2 YSYEKL. This CDR3 has 15 residues. CDR3 nucleotide sequence: TGCGCCAGCAGCCAAGACCGGACAGGGAACACTGAAGCTTTCTTT. Translation: CASSQDRTGNTEAFF.

The chain joins TRBV4-1 to TRBJ1-1; 7 positions agree with TRBD1. J gave up 4 bases and V 7 bases, and 6 bases lay outside the gene matches. CDR1 is MGHRA and CDR2 is YSYEKL in the germline V gene. The CDR3 length is 13 residues. CDR3 residues: CASTGQVFTEAFF. The CDR3 nucleotides read TGCGCCAGCACCGGACAGGTCTTCACTGAAGCTTTCTTT.

V is TRBV9 and J is TRBJ2-3; D is ambiguous. Germline CDR1 reads SGDLS; CDR2 reads YYNGEE. The CDR3 runs 14 residues. V was trimmed by 0 bases and J by 3 bases, leaving 8 bases between them. Here the CDR3 reads CASSVGGDTDTQYF. CDR3 sequence (DNA): TGTGCCAGCAGCGTAGGCGGAGATACAGATACGCAGTATTTT.

The chain recombines TRBV4-3 with TRBJ1-2; TRBD1 is a possible D gene (6 bases). The germline CDR1 and CDR2 sequences are LGHNA and YSLEER. CDR3 size: 12 residues. Trimming took off 5 bases at V and 7 bases at J, with 11 bases between the two ends. Written as DNA, the CDR3 is TGCGCCAGCAGCTCTGCCAGGGGTGGCTACACCTTC. It codes for CASSSARGGYTF.

This clone was seen a few times. The genes are TRBV7-3 and TRBJ1-2, with D tentatively TRBD1 (5 bases). Per germline, CDR1 SGHTA and CDR2 FQGTGA. V was pared by 5 bases and J by 4 bases, with 14 bases between. This CDR3 comprises 14 residues. CDR3 bases: TGTGCCAGCAGCCCCGGGGGTCGGGGCTATGGCTACACCTTC. This gives the protein CASSPGGRGYGYTF.

The chain uses TRBV7-9 and TRBJ1-2; no clear D gene. Trimming removed 0 bases at V and 7 bases at J, with 9 bases between. Per the germline V gene, CDR1 is SEHNR and CDR2 is FQNEAQ (reference sequence). This CDR3 comprises 13 residues. The CDR3 coding sequence is TGTGCCAGCAGCTTAGCGGGCGCTCTTGGCTACACCTTC. Its protein product is CASSLAGALGYTF.

V gene TRBV5-5 combines with J gene TRBJ2-7, with TRBD2 as a possible D gene (6 bases). The V gene lost 4 bases and the J gene lost 0 bases, with 17 bases spanning the gap. This CDR3 has 16 residues. Germline CDR1 and CDR2: SGHKS and YYEKEE (reference sequence). In DNA form, the CDR3 reads TGTGCCAGCAGCGGCGGGACGCAGGGTTACTCCTACGAGCAGTACTTC. It specifies CASSGGTQGYSYEQYF.